The text below deals with one T cell receptor beta chain. Its cognate antigen is unknown. This specimen comes from a study of T cell responses to AZD1222 COVID-19 vaccine. Study results and caveats: Two doses of AZD1222 preceded a rise in Spike-specific TCR breadth and depth. Only a handful of AZD1222 recipients were seropositive at baseline.

With 1 base removed from V and 2 bases from J, the gap between germline ends came to 13 bases. Germline CDR1 reads SEHNR; CDR2 reads FQNEAQ (reference sequence). The CDR3 covers 16 residues. TCRdb keeps only in-frame clones here, not all; method: immunoSEQ multiplex PCR. This sample carries 50,000 to 70,000 clones, 85% of them seen once, and the ten largest clones take roughly 19%. This clonotype was obtained from an adult in good health. The chain has TRBV7-9 and TRBJ2-3; no firm D call. The starting material was peripheral blood, obtained on day 0 of MenACWY control vaccination. As DNA, the CDR3 is TGTGCCAGCAGCTTAGTCGTAGGGATACTCACAGATACGCAGTATTTT. It translates to CASSLVVGILTDTQYF.